This TCR beta chain was identified in a study of radiotherapy plus CTLA-4 blockade in lung cancer. Study in general: In 18% of patients, objective responses were seen; 25% to 40% had disease control.

The method was immunoSEQ multiplex PCR; TCRdb's version includes in-frame clones alone and lacks a portion of them. Here the sample spans around 110,000 clones, 85% to 90% being singletons. Germline CDR1 is GTSNPN and CDR2 is SVGIG (reference sequence). V was clipped by 0 bases and J by 4 bases, with 4 bases between them. The CDR3 has 12 amino acids. The TCR comes from a human donor with non-small cell lung cancer that progressed on radiotherapy plus ipilimumab. Sequences were derived from peripheral blood, sampled from a patient treated with radiotherapy plus ipilimumab. V is TRBV30 and J is TRBJ1-3; D ambiguous. This CDR3 reads CAWSVSGNTIYF. Written as DNA, the CDR3 is TGTGCCTGGAGTGTGTCCGGAAACACCATATATTTT.